The 17 T cell receptor beta chains below come from one sample, sequenced in a study of shared clonotypes between healthy human individuals. Here immunoSEQ multiplex PCR was the method, and the copy in TCRdb shows in-frame clones only, minus some. The profile shows about 2.4 million clones, about 92% of them singletons. Material: naive CD4+ T cells sorted from blood. Subset given: CD45RA+ positively selected. The receptors here all came from a young man in good health.

This clone was seen a single time. This sequence joins TRBV7-2 and TRBJ2-7; 8 bases agree with TRBD1. The CDR3 runs 14 residues. The germline V gene encodes CDR1 SGHTA and CDR2 FQGNSA. V was clipped by 5 bases and J by 2 bases; unmatched bases: 5. Here the CDR3 DNA reads TGTGCCAGCAGCGGCGGGACAGGAGCCTACGAGCAGTACTTC. Translating gives CASSGGTGAYEQYF.

V and J are TRBV13 and TRBJ2-6; unclear D gene. From germline, CDR1 is PRHDT and CDR2 FYEKMQ (reference sequence). V lost 5 bases and J 0 bases, leaving 14 bases between the germline ends. The CDR3 is 17 residues long. CDR3 DNA: TGTGCCAGCAGCCCAGAGGTCTGGAGCTCTGGGGCCAACGTCCTGACTTTC. Its protein is CASSPEVWSSGANVLTF.

The chain couples TRBV15 to TRBJ1-5; unclear D gene. The CDR3 runs 13 residues. Germline V gene lookup returns CDR1 LNHNV and CDR2 YYDKDF (reference sequence). With 0 bases removed from V and 13 bases from J, the gap between germline ends came to 13 bases. In DNA, the CDR3 is TGTGCCACCAGCAGAGATACCAAGGCCAGACAGCATTTT. This codes for CATSRDTKARQHF.

This clone has only a few counts. The rearrangement joins TRBV9 to TRBJ2-7; 8 bases map to TRBD1. Germline V gene data show CDR1 as SGDLS and CDR2 as YYNGEE. The CDR3 is made up of 12 amino acids. With 7 bases clipped from V and 6 bases from J, the junction kept 6 bases outside the gene matches. This chain's CDR3 is CASGQGVSEQYF. The CDR3 DNA reads as TGTGCCAGCGGACAGGGAGTGAGCGAGCAGTACTTC.

This chain uses TRBV27 with TRBJ2-7; D remains ambiguous. CDR1 is MNHEY, CDR2 SMNVEV, per germline (reference sequence). V was clipped by 3 bases and J by 5 bases, with 11 bases between them. CDR3 length equals 13 residues. CDR3 sequence: CASSFRWAHEQYF. The CDR3 DNA reads as TGTGCCAGCAGTTTTCGGTGGGCGCACGAGCAGTACTTC.

Notes on this clone: Compared with germline, one end of the junction differs, possibly owing to a read error. J is TRBJ2-5 and V is TRBV4-2, with TRBD1 identical over 10 bases. Germline CDR1 reads LGHNA; CDR2 reads YNFKEQ. The CDR3 has 15 residues. CDR3 bases: TGTGCCAGCAGCTCCACCGGGACAGGGGAAGAGATCCAGTACTTC. Translation: CASSSTGTGEEIQYF.

A note on this clone: Additional DNA sequences in this sample encode the identical CDR3. The chain joins TRBV19 to TRBJ1-5; D unresolved. The V end lost 3 bases, the J end lost 4 bases, and 10 bases lay between the germline ends. The CDR3 length is 14 residues. CDR1 and CDR2 (germline): LNHDA, SQIVND (reference sequence). The CDR3 DNA follows: TGTGCCAGTAGTATGTTGGCGTCAAATCAGCCCCAGCATTTT. This translates into CASSMLASNQPQHF.

This clone has just one count. This chain uses TRBV29-1 with TRBJ1-2; D is possibly TRBD1 (6 bases). There are 13 residues in the CDR3. Germline V lookup: CDR1 SQVTM, CDR2 ANQGSEA. V lost 4 bases and J lost 3, with 12 bases in between. CDR3 bases: TGCAGCGTTGGAGGGGGGAGTCACTATGGCTACACCTTC. This gives the protein CSVGGGSHYGYTF.

The chain is built from TRBV11-2 and TRBJ1-2; D is uncertain. The V and J ends lost 2 bases and 8 bases respectively, with 18 bases between them. This CDR3 comprises 15 residues. Germline V CDR1 and CDR2: SGHAT, FQNNGV. The CDR3 region has the DNA TGTGCCAGCAGCTTAAGTTTGGGGAAGATGAACGGCTACACCTTC. This gives the protein CASSLSLGKMNGYTF.

CDR3 sequence: CSARRDRLEFF. DNA for the CDR3: TGCAGTGCTAGGAGGGACAGGCTGGAGTTCTTC. The chain couples TRBV20-1 to TRBJ2-1; TRBD1 aligns across 8 bases. V gave up 3 bases and J gave up 14 bases; unmatched junction bases: 6. The CDR3 sequence is 11 residues long. Looked up from germline, CDR1 is DFQATT and CDR2 is SNEGSKA (reference sequence).

This clone was counted a few times. The V call is TRBV13, the J call TRBJ2-2; D is possibly TRBD1 (6 bases). V was trimmed by 0 bases and J by 6 bases, leaving 8 bases between them. The CDR3 sequence is 14 residues long. Germline V gene sequence: CDR1 PRHDT, CDR2 FYEKMQ (reference sequence). CDR3 protein: CASSLGNRAGELFF. CDR3 DNA: TGTGCCAGCAGCTTAGGCAACAGGGCCGGGGAGCTGTTTTTT.

The J gene is TRBJ2-6, the V gene TRBV18; 8 nucleotides align to TRBD1. The CDR3 has 17 residues. Trimming removed 3 bases from V and 3 bases from J; junction bases left unmatched: 7. Germline V lookup: CDR1 KGHSH, CDR2 LQKENI. The CDR3 loop is CASSPRQGAGGANVLTF. In DNA, the CDR3 is TGTGCCAGCTCACCCCGTCAGGGGGCGGGTGGGGCCAACGTCCTGACTTTC.

This chain joins TRBV4-1 and TRBJ1-4, with TRBD1 as a possible D gene (5 bases). Germline-derived CDR1 and CDR2 are MGHRA and YSYEKL. V dropped 5 bases and J dropped 4 bases, with 14 bases sitting between them. This CDR3 is 15 amino acids long. CDR3 in DNA: TGCGCCAGCAGCAGAAACGGGGGATTTAATGAAAAACTGTTTTTT. Its protein product is CASSRNGGFNEKLFF.

V gene TRBV29-1 combines with J gene TRBJ1-4, with D possibly TRBD1 on 5 matching bases. This CDR3 is 14 amino acids long. CDR1 and CDR2 from the germline V gene are SQVTM and ANQGSEA. Trimming took off 6 bases at V and 0 bases at J, with 11 bases between the two ends. This chain's CDR3 is CSVSTGTTNEKLFF. CDR3 in DNA: TGCAGCGTGTCTACAGGAACAACTAATGAAAAACTGTTTTTT. Supplemented by reference TRBV29-1 and TRBJ1-4, the full variable domain reads SAVISQKPSRDICQRGTSLTIQCQVDSQVTMMFWYRQQPGQSLTLIATANQGSEATYESGFVIDKFPISRPNLTFSTLTVSNMSPEDSSIYLCSVSTGTTNEKLFFGSGTQLSVL.

Note on this clone: A read error may produce the germline difference seen at one junction end. The chain joins TRBV7-7 to TRBJ2-1, with 10 bases lining up with TRBD1. The CDR3 consists of 14 residues. The germline V gene encodes CDR1 SSHAT and CDR2 FNYEAQ (reference sequence). In DNA, the CDR3 is TGTGCTAGCAGCCCCGGGACAGGGGACAATGAGCAGTTCTTC. As protein: CASSPGTGDNEQFF.

The chain recombines TRBV4-1 with TRBJ1-2; D is ambiguous. Germline CDR1 MGHRA, CDR2 YSYEKL. The ends were cut back, 5 bases at V and 8 bases at J, with 15 bases in the middle. This CDR3 has 13 residues. CDR3 nucleotides: TGCGCCAGCAGCTCACAGCGGACGGGGGGCTACACCTTC. Translated, it gives CASSSQRTGGYTF.

The chain employs TRBV18 and TRBJ2-2; 9 bases line up with TRBD2. Germline V gene lookup returns CDR1 KGHSH and CDR2 LQKENI. The CDR3 covers 18 residues. V gave up 3 bases and J gave up 1 base; unmatched junction bases: 9. CDR3 sequence reads: CASSPQLAGNRNTGELFF. The CDR3 nucleotides read TGTGCCAGCTCACCGCAGCTAGCGGGAAATCGGAACACCGGGGAGCTGTTTTTT.